These T cell receptor beta chains were read from a single sample in a study of OX40 agonist ivuxolimab in advanced cancers. Sequenced by immunoSEQ multiplex PCR; TCRdb stores in-frame clones only, minus some. This repertoire shows roughly 76,000 clones, about 90% found once; its top ten account for 4.1%. The sequencing here drew on CD4+ or CD8+ T cells sorted from blood, taken in a trial of the OX40 agonist ivuxolimab. The receptors shown here come from an adult with an advanced solid tumor such as melanoma, head and neck, liver or kidney cancer. Both conserved end residues are part of each CDR3. Fields, in order: V gene, CDR3 length, J gene, CDR3 protein.

v_gene: TRBV6-7
len: 18
j_gene: TRBJ2-5
CDR3aa: CASSIRLAGGPWQETQYF

v_gene: TRBV10-3
len: 16
j_gene: TRBJ2-7
CDR3aa: CAISESRSSGSYEQYF

v_gene: TRBV7-3
len: 13
j_gene: TRBJ1-5
CDR3aa: CASSLAPNQPQHF

v_gene: TRBV11-2
len: 12
j_gene: TRBJ2-7
CDR3aa: CASSPTSYEQYF

v_gene: TRBV2
len: 12
j_gene: TRBJ1-4
CDR3aa: CASSGTDEKLFF

v_gene: TRBV5-1
len: 15
j_gene: TRBJ2-3
CDR3aa: CASSKAGGGTDTQYF

v_gene: TRBV4-1
len: 14
j_gene: TRBJ2-1
CDR3aa: CASSLSGRADEQFF

v_gene: TRBV5-1
len: 15
j_gene: TRBJ1-6
CDR3aa: CASSLGQGLNSPLHF

v_gene: TRBV2
len: 15
j_gene: TRBJ1-5
CDR3aa: CASSERAVSNQPQHF

v_gene: TRBV11-1
len: 15
j_gene: TRBJ2-1
CDR3aa: CASSLNRGRGHEQFF

v_gene: TRBV5-1
len: 15
j_gene: TRBJ2-7
CDR3aa: CASSLGGLATYEQYF

v_gene: TRBV28
len: 12
j_gene: TRBJ1-2
CDR3aa: CASSADSWGYTF

v_gene: TRBV9
len: 17
j_gene: TRBJ2-1
CDR3aa: CASSVDEGLPSYNEQFF

v_gene: TRBV15
len: 13
j_gene: TRBJ1-1
CDR3aa: CATSLQRATEAFF

v_gene: TRBV19
len: 15
j_gene: TRBJ2-3
CDR3aa: CASSIGVAPTDTQYF

v_gene: TRBV19
len: 13
j_gene: TRBJ2-1
CDR3aa: CASSSQDSTMQFF

v_gene: TRBV29-1
len: 12
j_gene: TRBJ2-7
CDR3aa: CSVEVPSGEQYF

v_gene: TRBV19
len: 15
j_gene: TRBJ2-7
CDR3aa: CAIIPGTHPRYEQYF

v_gene: TRBV12-2
len: 16
j_gene: TRBJ2-1
CDR3aa: CASRLAFTDYYNEQFF

v_gene: TRBV5-4
len: 16
j_gene: TRBJ2-7
CDR3aa: CASSLGSGTGFGEQYF

v_gene: TRBV5-1
len: 15
j_gene: TRBJ2-3
CDR3aa: CASSEPGQGADTQYF

v_gene: TRBV6-6
len: 15
j_gene: TRBJ1-5
CDR3aa: CASSYPTGGNQPQHF

v_gene: TRBV5-1
len: 15
j_gene: TRBJ2-7
CDR3aa: CASSFLAEPSYEQYF

v_gene: TRBV5-5
len: 16
j_gene: TRBJ2-5
CDR3aa: CASSFGPGLAVYEQYF

v_gene: TRBV7-3
len: 19
j_gene: TRBJ2-3
CDR3aa: CASSLSPPQGLAGAVTQYF

v_gene: TRBV11-2
len: 15
j_gene: TRBJ1-3
CDR3aa: CASSFNRGSGNTIYF

v_gene: TRBV28
len: 13
j_gene: TRBJ2-7
CDR3aa: CASRGDSNYEQYF

v_gene: TRBV4-2
len: 14
j_gene: TRBJ2-2
CDR3aa: CASSQIDITGELFF

v_gene: TRBV2
len: 17
j_gene: TRBJ2-7
CDR3aa: CATRTAHPLEVAYEQYF

v_gene: TRBV11-2
len: 13
j_gene: TRBJ1-1
CDR3aa: CASRRTGNTEAFF

v_gene: TRBV5-5
len: 14
j_gene: TRBJ1-1
CDR3aa: CASSLWGQGTEAFF

v_gene: TRBV11-2
len: 14
j_gene: TRBJ1-6
CDR3aa: CASSLEGGYSPLHF

v_gene: TRBV13
len: 16
j_gene: TRBJ2-5
CDR3aa: CASSIGTSGISETQYF

v_gene: TRBV11-3
len: 17
j_gene: TRBJ2-3
CDR3aa: CASSTASDARATDTQYF

v_gene: TRBV4-1
len: 14
j_gene: TRBJ2-7
CDR3aa: CASSRGTGGTEQYF